The following is a T cell receptor (beta chain) sequence with its context. Its antigen is undetermined. Sequencing was performed with immunoSEQ multiplex PCR; in TCRdb, only in-frame clones are kept and a portion is missing. The table includes 20,000 to 30,000 clones, 81% detected once. Every patient was affected by relapse after autologous stem cell transplantation, while exposure to brentuximab vedotin was not uniform. The record originates from a study of PD-1 blockade in classical Hodgkin lymphoma. Whole-study findings and limits: With CD4+ cells, TCR diversity rose significantly by C4D1, but not with CD8+ cells. Newly diagnosed patients and complete responders had comparable diversity at baseline. Nivolumab initiated under 1 year post-ASCT led to patient exclusion.

CDR1 and CDR2 (germline): KGHSH, LQKENI. This CDR3 spans 14 amino acids. The V end lost 3 bases, the J end lost 5 bases, and 11 bases lay between the germline ends. The sequencing here drew on peripheral blood mononuclear cells (PBMCs), taken before the second cycle of nivolumab. This rearrangement joins TRBV18 to TRBJ1-5; D remains ambiguous. The receptor was isolated from a human donor with classical Hodgkin lymphoma. CDR3 sequence: CASSPVKGDQPQHF. The CDR3 DNA reads as TGTGCCAGCTCACCCGTCAAGGGCGATCAGCCCCAGCATTTT.